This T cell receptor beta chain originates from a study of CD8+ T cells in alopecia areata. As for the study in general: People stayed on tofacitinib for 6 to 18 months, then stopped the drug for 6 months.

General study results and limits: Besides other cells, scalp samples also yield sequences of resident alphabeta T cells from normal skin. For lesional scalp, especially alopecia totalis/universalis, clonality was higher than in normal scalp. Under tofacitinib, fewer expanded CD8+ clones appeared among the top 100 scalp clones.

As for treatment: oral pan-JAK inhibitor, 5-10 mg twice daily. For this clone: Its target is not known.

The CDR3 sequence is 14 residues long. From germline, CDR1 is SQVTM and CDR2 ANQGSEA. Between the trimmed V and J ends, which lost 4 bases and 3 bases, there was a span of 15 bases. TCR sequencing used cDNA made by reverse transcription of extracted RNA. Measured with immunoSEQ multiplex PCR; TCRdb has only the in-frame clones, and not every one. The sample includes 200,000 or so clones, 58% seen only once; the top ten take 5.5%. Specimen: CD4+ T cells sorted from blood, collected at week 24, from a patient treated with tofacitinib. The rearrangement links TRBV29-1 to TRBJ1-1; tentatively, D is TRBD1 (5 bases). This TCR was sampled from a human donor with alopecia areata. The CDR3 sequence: CSVVDRDGYTEAFF. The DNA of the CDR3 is TGCAGCGTTGTGGACCGGGACGGCTACACTGAAGCTTTCTTT.